This T cell receptor (beta chain) was sequenced in a study of post-analysis software for immune sequencing data. The sample holds one count of this clonotype. What it binds is not known. Prepared TCR beta cDNA libraries contained unique molecular identifiers. Roughly 500,000 cDNA molecules were obtained from approximately 0.91 to 9.4 million T cells. One entry per CDR3 protein results from TCRdb running MiXCR on the PCR reads. The sample includes 800,000 to 950,000 distinct CDR3 sequences, approximately 50% of them seen just once. Notes on the study in general: Five TRBV segments occurring more often in patients than controls included TRBV5-6, TRBV5-1 and TRBV20-1. Strong same-batch co-clustering of samples appeared with F measure clustering.

This CDR3 spans 15 amino acids. Germline CDR1 is SGHRS and CDR2 is YFSETQ. V was clipped by 4 bases and J by 5 bases; unmatched bases: 7. The TCR sequence derives from a girl aged 5 to 17 with multiple sclerosis. The V and J genes are TRBV5-1 and TRBJ2-1; the match to TRBD1 covers 9 bases. What was sequenced was blood. As DNA, the CDR3 is TGCGCCAGCAGCCCGGGCCGGGACAGGGACAATGAGCAGTTCTTC. Translating gives CASSPGRDRDNEQFF.